This T cell receptor beta chain emerged from a study of cytomegalovirus exposure and HLA in healthy donors. Findings of the study overall: Reports credit the classifier with highly specific, highly sensitive diagnosis of cytomegalovirus status. The study flagged 150 to 200 TCR beta chains as cytomegalovirus-associated. Serostatus for CMV was the only available immune exposure information. Across donors, presence/absence analyses took sequencing depth to be roughly uniform.

Primers included in the PCR were 60 Vbeta and 13 Jbeta primers. Here immunoSEQ multiplex PCR was the method, and the copy in TCRdb shows in-frame clones only, minus some. The profile shows roughly 200,000 clones, 65% to 90% of them singletons. For this clone: What it binds is unknown.

J lost 5 bases, V lost 0 bases, and 7 bases had no gene match. The CDR3 spans 15 residues. The germline gives CDR1 SGHNT, CDR2 YYREEE (reference sequence). Sequenced material: PBMCs. This receptor was identified in a woman between 50 and 59 years old in good health and CMV-seronegative. J is TRBJ2-5 and V is TRBV5-4; 7 bases match TRBD1. DNA for the CDR3: TGTGCCAGCAGCTTGGAGCCGACAGGGACGGAGACCCAGTACTTC. Translation: CASSLEPTGTETQYF.